Sequencing of this TCR beta chain was carried out in a study of cytomegalovirus exposure and HLA in healthy donors. Points from the study as a whole: Some public TCRs appeared in many individuals, while most sequences were rare. Some V segments, including TRBV6-2 and TRBV6-3, were excluded as indistinguishable.

All the people who gave samples were healthy bone marrow donors. CDR3 length equals 14 residues. Losses at the gene ends were 5 bases for V and 4 bases for J; bases not matched to a gene: 6. Germline V gene lookup returns CDR1 KGHSH and CDR2 LQKENI. A multiplex PCR was run with 60 Vbeta primers and 13 Jbeta primers. Data came from immunoSEQ multiplex PCR; TCRdb stores just in-frame clones and leaves some out. The sample yields 80,000 to 95,000 clones, roughly nine tenths seen once. For this clone: Its antigen is as yet unknown.

V is TRBV18 and J is TRBJ1-1, with 8 nucleotides matching TRBD1. The sequenced material came from PBMCs. The receptor was derived from a young man in good health and CMV-seropositive. CDR3 bases: TGTGCCAGCTCAATACGCGACAGGGGCACTGAAGCTTTCTTT. Protein sequence: CASSIRDRGTEAFF.